The rows below give T cell receptor beta chains drawn from one sample of a study of blood T cell repertoires in COVID-19. Profiled with immunoSEQ multiplex PCR; TCRdb holds only in-frame clones, not every one. The sample holds 170,000 or so clones, more than 70% seen once. The sample consisted of peripheral blood. These receptors were taken from a man aged 50 to 60 with active or convalescent COVID-19. CDR3s include the opening cysteine and the closing phenylalanine or tryptophan. The order of the fields is V gene, D gene, clone size, J gene, CDR3 DNA, CDR3 protein. The D gene is left open where the match is weak. Only part of the rows carry a size: once, few, many, or a class if the clone is expanded.

TRBV5-4	TRBD1	once	TRBJ2-1	TGTGCCAGCAGCTCGAGGGACAGAACCTACAATGAGCAGTTCTTC	CASSSRDRTYNEQFF
TRBV6-5	TRBD2	.	TRBJ2-7	TGTGCCAGCAGTTGGGGGACTAGCGGGATTCGGCAGTACTTC	CASSWGTSGIRQYF
TRBV7-2	TRBD2	.	TRBJ2-3	TGTGCCAGCAGCACCTCTAGCGGGAGTGGCACAGATACGCAGTATTTT	CASSTSSGSGTDTQYF
TRBV19	TRBD1	.	TRBJ1-5	TGTGCCAGTAGTATTAGGAGGGGGCCTCAGCCCCAGCATTTT	CASSIRRGPQPQHF
TRBV6-2/TRBV6-3	.	.	TRBJ1-2	TGTGCCAGCAGTTACGTTTTCGGGAACTATGGCTACACCTTC	CASSYVFGNYGYTF
TRBV5-4	.	.	TRBJ2-5	TGTGCCAGCAGCTTGGATCTGGGGGCGATGGAAGAGACCCAGTACTTC	CASSLDLGAMEETQYF
TRBV18	.	.	TRBJ1-2	TGTGCCAGCTCACCACCGGCGGGCCATCATTTCTATGGCTACACCTTC	CASSPPAGHHFYGYTF
TRBV6-2/TRBV6-3	.	.	TRBJ2-5	TGTGCCAGCAGTTACGGGGACATTGGGTGGGAAGAGACCCAGTACTTC	CASSYGDIGWEETQYF
TRBV4-2	TRBD2	few	TRBJ2-1	TGTGCCAGCAGCCAAGATCCCGCGGGAGAGGTCAATGAGCAGTTCTTC	CASSQDPAGEVNEQFF
TRBV19	.	.	TRBJ1-1	TGTGCCAGTAGTCAAGTTGCAGGGTTGGGCACTGAAGCTTTCTTT	CASSQVAGLGTEAFF
TRBV2	.	once	TRBJ2-7	TGTGCCAGCAGTGGAGCCTACGAGCAGTACTTC	CASSGAYEQYF
TRBV29-1	.	.	TRBJ2-6	TGCAGCGTAATCAGGGGACGGTCTGGGGCCAACGTCCTGACTTTC	CSVIRGRSGANVLTF
TRBV5-1	TRBD1	.	TRBJ2-7	TGCGCCAGCAGCTTGGCCTCGAGACAGGGGACCTACGAGCAGTACTTC	CASSLASRQGTYEQYF
TRBV4-1	TRBD1	.	TRBJ2-7	TGCGCCAGCAGCCCGACAGGGGTTAACTACGAGCAGTACTTC	CASSPTGVNYEQYF
TRBV29-1	.	.	TRBJ1-2	TGCAGCGTGACAACAGGGAACTATGGCTACACCTTC	CSVTTGNYGYTF
TRBV5-1	TRBD2	.	TRBJ2-5	TGCGCCAGCAGCTCCCTGGCGGGAGGCCAAGAGACCCAGTACTTC	CASSSLAGGQETQYF
TRBV7-9	.	.	TRBJ2-3	TGTGCCAGCAGCTGGAGAAGTGGTGATACGCAGTATTTT	CASSWRSGDTQYF
TRBV2	.	.	TRBJ1-6	TGTGCCAGCAGTAATACAGCCTTTAATTCACCCCTCCACTTT	CASSNTAFNSPLHF
TRBV7-3	.	.	TRBJ1-6	TGTGCCAGCAGCTTAGCTGCAGGGCCAAATTCACCCCTCCACTTT	CASSLAAGPNSPLHF
TRBV5-1	TRBD2	.	TRBJ2-5	TGCGCCAGCAGCTTGTCTAGCGGGGGACCCCAAGAGACCCAGTACTTC	CASSLSSGGPQETQYF
TRBV7-2	TRBD2	.	TRBJ2-7	TGTGCCAGCAGCCCCTATAGCGGGAGGGTGTTCCCCGAGCAGTACTTC	CASSPYSGRVFPEQYF
TRBV5-5	TRBD1	.	TRBJ1-1	TGTGCCAGCAGCTGGGGACAGAGGAACACTGAAGCTTTCTTT	CASSWGQRNTEAFF
TRBV7-6	TRBD2	once	TRBJ2-3	TGTGCCAGCAGCTCCCTAGCGGGGGGCACAGATACGCAGTATTTT	CASSSLAGGTDTQYF
TRBV10-3	.	.	TRBJ1-2	TGTGCCATCAGTGGCGGGGGGCAAGGCTACACCTTC	CAISGGGQGYTF
TRBV27	TRBD1	.	TRBJ2-7	TGTGCCAGCAGTTTATCCCAAAAACAGGGGTACGAGCAGTACTTC	CASSLSQKQGYEQYF
TRBV5-4	.	.	TRBJ2-1	TGTGCCAGCAGCCCTATTTCAACGGGGGGCGGGAATGAGCAGTTCTTC	CASSPISTGGGNEQFF
TRBV29-1	.	.	TRBJ1-1	TGCAGCGTTGTTGTAATGAACACTGAAGCTTTCTTT	CSVVVMNTEAFF
TRBV5-8	.	.	TRBJ2-3	TGTGCCAGCAGCTTAACTAGACCCGATACGCAGTATTTT	CASSLTRPDTQYF
TRBV9	TRBD2	.	TRBJ2-3	TGTGCCAGCAGCGTTTTAGCGGGAGAGGCAGATACGCAGTATTTT	CASSVLAGEADTQYF
TRBV5-1	.	.	TRBJ1-6	TGCGCCAGCAGCCCTTGGGGGACTGATTCACCCCTCCACTTT	CASSPWGTDSPLHF
TRBV6-2/TRBV6-3	.	.	TRBJ1-6	TGTGCCAGCAGTTACGACCATCAGGGGACTTCACCCCTCCACTTT	CASSYDHQGTSPLHF
TRBV24-1	TRBD1	.	TRBJ1-5	TGTGCCACCAGTGATAGGACAGGGGGCAACAATCAGCCCCAGCATTTT	CATSDRTGGNNQPQHF
TRBV9	.	.	TRBJ1-2	TGTGCCAGCAGCGGACTACAGGGTGGAGGCTACACCTTC	CASSGLQGGGYTF
TRBV2	.	.	TRBJ2-7	TGTGCCAGCAGTGTTCGGGACAACGAGCAGTACTTC	CASSVRDNEQYF
TRBV6-6	.	.	TRBJ2-5	TGTGCCAGCAGTTACCCCGGGAGCGCGGAGACCCAGTACTTC	CASSYPGSAETQYF
TRBV24-1	.	few	TRBJ2-2	TGTGCCACCAGTGATTTCGGGACAAGGAACACCGGGGAGCTGTTTTTT	CATSDFGTRNTGELFF
TRBV6-5	TRBD1	once	TRBJ1-1	TGTGCCAGCACCTTGCAGAGGGGGCTGATGACTGAAGCTTTCTTT	CASTLQRGLMTEAFF
TRBV3-1/TRBV3-2	.	.	TRBJ2-5	TGTGCCAGCAGCCAACCTTCGGAGGGGAAAGAGACCCAGTACTTC	CASSQPSEGKETQYF
TRBV4-2	TRBD1	.	TRBJ1-3	TGTGCCAGCAGCCAGGGACAGGGAGGAAACACCATATATTTT	CASSQGQGGNTIYF
TRBV12-3/TRBV12-4	.	few	TRBJ2-1	TGTGCCAGCAGTTTAGAACAGGGTGTGTCTTTCTTC	CASSLEQGVSFF
TRBV2	.	.	TRBJ1-1	TGTGCCAGCAGTCCACGCCGGAGCTTGAACACTGAAGCTTTCTTT	CASSPRRSLNTEAFF
TRBV9	TRBD1	.	TRBJ1-1	TGTGCCAGCTGCGTAGGTCCCGGACAGGCCCTAGGGACTGAAGCTTTCTTT	CASCVGPGQALGTEAFF
TRBV24-1	.	.	TRBJ2-7	TGTGCCACACAGGGCAACTCCTACGAGCAGTACTTC	CATQGNSYEQYF
TRBV11-1	TRBD2	medium-sized	TRBJ2-2	TGTGCCAGCAGCTTAGGATCTAGCGGGATCACCGGGGAGCTGTTTTTT	CASSLGSSGITGELFF
TRBV21-1	.	.	TRBJ1-5	TGTGCCAGCAGCACGAGATACCGGGACAGGGCGCACAATCAGCCCCAGCATTTT	CASSTRYRDRAHNQPQHF
TRBV2	.	.	TRBJ2-7	TGTGCCAGCAGTGGGCTAGTGGACGAGCAGTACTTC	CASSGLVDEQYF
TRBV7-6	TRBD1	once	TRBJ2-6	TGTGCCAGCAGCTGGGGACAGGGGGGTGGGGCCAACGTCCTGACTTTC	CASSWGQGGGANVLTF
TRBV16	.	.	TRBJ1-5	TGTGCCAGCAGCGTACAGGGTAGCAATCAGCCCCAGCATTTT	CASSVQGSNQPQHF
TRBV5-6	.	.	TRBJ2-5	TGTGCCAGCAGCCCAGGGGACACCGCGGTGGAGACCCAGTACTTC	CASSPGDTAVETQYF
TRBV9	.	.	TRBJ2-7	TGTGCCAGCAGCGTAGGGGAGGTCACGCGGGAGCAGTACTTC	CASSVGEVTREQYF
TRBV7-6	.	.	TRBJ1-3	TGTGCCAGCAGCTTAAGGTGGCAGGGAGGAGGAAACACCATATATTTT	CASSLRWQGGGNTIYF
TRBV11-3	TRBD2	.	TRBJ2-3	TGTGCCAGCAGCCAGACTAGCGGGGGGGCCTTGAACGCAGATACGCAGTATTTT	CASSQTSGGALNADTQYF